This TCR beta chain was found in a study of blood T cells in healthy people across ages. The V end lost 3 bases, the J end lost 15 bases, and 31 bases lay between the germline ends. The CDR3 has 17 residues. Researchers report isolating at least 7 million PBMCs per sample. Primers used in a second PCR of about 6 to 11 cycles were a sample-barcoded 5' primer and a J-beta primer mix. Each cDNA was tagged by a template-switch adaptor containing 12 random nucleotides. A single record per CDR3 protein comes from TCRdb applying MiXCR to the 5' RACE reads. The sample consists of hundreds of thousands of distinct CDR3 sequences, under 40% of them appearing once.

Sequenced material: blood. This chain joins TRBV12-3 or TRBV12-4 and TRBJ2-3; D perhaps matches TRBD2 (7 bases). This TCR was sampled from a man aged 18 to 30 in good health. The CDR3: CASSLYGGGLSTDMQYF. The CDR3 DNA follows: TGTGCCAGCAGTTTGTATGGCGGGGGCCTTAGCACAGATATGCAATATTTT.